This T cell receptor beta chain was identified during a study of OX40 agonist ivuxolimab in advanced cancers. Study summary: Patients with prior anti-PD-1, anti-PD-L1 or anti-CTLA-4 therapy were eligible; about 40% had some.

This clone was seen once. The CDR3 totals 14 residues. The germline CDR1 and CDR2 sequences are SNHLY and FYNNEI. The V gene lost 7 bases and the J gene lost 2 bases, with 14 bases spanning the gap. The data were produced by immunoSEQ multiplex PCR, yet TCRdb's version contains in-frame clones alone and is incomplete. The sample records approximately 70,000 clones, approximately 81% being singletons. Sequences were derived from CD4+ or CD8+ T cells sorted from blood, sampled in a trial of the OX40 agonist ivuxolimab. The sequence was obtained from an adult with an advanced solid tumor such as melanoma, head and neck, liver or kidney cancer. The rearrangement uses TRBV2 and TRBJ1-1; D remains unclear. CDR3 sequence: CASIIREVNTEAFF. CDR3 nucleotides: TGTGCCAGCATTATCCGGGAGGTAAACACTGAAGCTTTCTTT.